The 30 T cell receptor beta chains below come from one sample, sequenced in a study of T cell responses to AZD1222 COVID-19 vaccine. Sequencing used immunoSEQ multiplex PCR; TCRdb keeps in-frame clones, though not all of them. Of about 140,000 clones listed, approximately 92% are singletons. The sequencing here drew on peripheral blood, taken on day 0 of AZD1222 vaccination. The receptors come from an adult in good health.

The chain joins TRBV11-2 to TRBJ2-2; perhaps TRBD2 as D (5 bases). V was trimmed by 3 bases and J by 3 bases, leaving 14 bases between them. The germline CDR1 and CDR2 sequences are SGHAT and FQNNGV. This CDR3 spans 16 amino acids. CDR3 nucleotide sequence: TGTGCCAGCAGCTTCTCGATAGGGAGCGACACCGGGGAGCTGTTTTTT. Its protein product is CASSFSIGSDTGELFF.

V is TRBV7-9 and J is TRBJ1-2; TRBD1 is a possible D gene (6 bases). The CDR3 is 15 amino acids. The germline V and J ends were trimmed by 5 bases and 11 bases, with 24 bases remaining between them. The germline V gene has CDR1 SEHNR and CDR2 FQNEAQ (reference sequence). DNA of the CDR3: TGTGCCAGCAGCGGTAACAGGGTTACTAATCCTCAATACACCTTC. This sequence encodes CASSGNRVTNPQYTF. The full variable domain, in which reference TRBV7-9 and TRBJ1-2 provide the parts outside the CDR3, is DTGVSQNPRHKITKRGQNVTFRCDPISEHNRLYWYRQTLGQGPEFLTYFQNEAQLEKSRLLSDRFSAERPKGSFSTLEIQRTEQGDSAMYLCASSGNRVTNPQYTFGSGTRLTVV.

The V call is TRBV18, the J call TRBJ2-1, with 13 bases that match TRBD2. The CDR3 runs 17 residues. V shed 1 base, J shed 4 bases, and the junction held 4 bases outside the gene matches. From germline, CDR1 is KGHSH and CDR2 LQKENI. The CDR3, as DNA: TGTGCCAGCTCACCACTCCCGACTAGCGGGGGGTACAATGAGCAGTTCTTC. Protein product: CASSPLPTSGGYNEQFF.

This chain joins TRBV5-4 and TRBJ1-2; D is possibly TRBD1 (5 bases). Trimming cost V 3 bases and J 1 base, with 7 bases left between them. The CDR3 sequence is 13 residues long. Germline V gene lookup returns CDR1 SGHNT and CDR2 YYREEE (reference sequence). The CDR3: CASSSTVNYGYTF. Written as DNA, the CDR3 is TGTGCCAGCAGCTCGACAGTTAACTATGGCTACACCTTC.

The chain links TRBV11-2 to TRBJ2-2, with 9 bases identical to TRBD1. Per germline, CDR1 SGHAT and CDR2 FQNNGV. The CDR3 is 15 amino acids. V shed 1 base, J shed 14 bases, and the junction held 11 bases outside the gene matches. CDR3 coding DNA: TGTGCCAGCAGCTTAGGGACAGGGGTCGGGCGGGGACTGTTTTTT. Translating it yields CASSLGTGVGRGLFF.

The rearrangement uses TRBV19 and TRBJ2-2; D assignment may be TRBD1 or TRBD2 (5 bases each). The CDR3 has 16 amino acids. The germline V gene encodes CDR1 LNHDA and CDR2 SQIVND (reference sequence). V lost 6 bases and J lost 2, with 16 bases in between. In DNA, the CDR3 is TGTGCCAGTAGCCCGCTGGGCAGGGACAACACCGGGGAGCTGTTTTTT. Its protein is CASSPLGRDNTGELFF.

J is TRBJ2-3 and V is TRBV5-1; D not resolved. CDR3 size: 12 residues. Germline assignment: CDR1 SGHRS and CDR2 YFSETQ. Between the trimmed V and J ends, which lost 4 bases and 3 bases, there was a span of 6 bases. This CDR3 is CASSLRTDTQYF. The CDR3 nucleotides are TGCGCCAGCAGCCTTCGGACAGATACGCAGTATTTT. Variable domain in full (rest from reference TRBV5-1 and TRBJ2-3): KAGVTQTPRYLIKTRGQQVTLSCSPISGHRSVSWYQQTPGQGLQFLFEYFSETQRNKGNFPGRFSGRQFSNSRSEMNVSTLELGDSALYLCASSLRTDTQYFGPGTRLTVL.

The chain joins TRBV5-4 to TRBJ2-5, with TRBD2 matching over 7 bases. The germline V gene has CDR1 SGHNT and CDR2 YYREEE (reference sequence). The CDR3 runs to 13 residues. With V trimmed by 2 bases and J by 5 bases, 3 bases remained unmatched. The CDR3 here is CASSLLTSETQYF. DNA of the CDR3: TGTGCCAGCAGCTTATTGACTAGCGAGACCCAGTACTTC.

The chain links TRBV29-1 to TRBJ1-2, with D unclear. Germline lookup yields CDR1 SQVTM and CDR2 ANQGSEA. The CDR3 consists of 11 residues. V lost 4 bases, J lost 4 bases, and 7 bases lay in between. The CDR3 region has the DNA TGCAGCGTTGTTACAGCCTATGGCTACACCTTC. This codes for CSVVTAYGYTF.

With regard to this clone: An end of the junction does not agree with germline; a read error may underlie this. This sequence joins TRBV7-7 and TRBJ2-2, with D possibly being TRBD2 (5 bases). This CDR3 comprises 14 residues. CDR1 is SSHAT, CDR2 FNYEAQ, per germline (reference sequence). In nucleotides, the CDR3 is TGTGCTAGCAGCTTTGGGCTAGCAGGCGGGGAGCTGTTTTTT. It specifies CASSFGLAGGELFF.

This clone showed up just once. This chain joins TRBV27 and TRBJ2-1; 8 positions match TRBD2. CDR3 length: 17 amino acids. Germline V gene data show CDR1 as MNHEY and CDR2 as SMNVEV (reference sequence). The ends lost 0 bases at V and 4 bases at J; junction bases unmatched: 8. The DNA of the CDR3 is TGTGCCAGCAGTTTATCGTGGCTAGCGGGCGATTACAATGAGCAGTTCTTC. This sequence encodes CASSLSWLAGDYNEQFF.

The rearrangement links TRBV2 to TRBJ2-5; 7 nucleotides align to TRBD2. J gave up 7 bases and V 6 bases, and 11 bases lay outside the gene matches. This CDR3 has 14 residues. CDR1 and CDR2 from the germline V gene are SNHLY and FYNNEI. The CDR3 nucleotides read TGTGCCAGCAGGGGAGGGGCCCCTTACGTGACCCAGTACTTC. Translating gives CASRGGAPYVTQYF.

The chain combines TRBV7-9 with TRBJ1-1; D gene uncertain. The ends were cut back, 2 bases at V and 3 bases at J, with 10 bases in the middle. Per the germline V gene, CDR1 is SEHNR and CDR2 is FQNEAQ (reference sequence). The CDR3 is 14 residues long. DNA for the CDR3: TGTGCCAGCAGCTTACAAGGCGGGGACACTGAAGCTTTCTTT. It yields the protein CASSLQGGDTEAFF.

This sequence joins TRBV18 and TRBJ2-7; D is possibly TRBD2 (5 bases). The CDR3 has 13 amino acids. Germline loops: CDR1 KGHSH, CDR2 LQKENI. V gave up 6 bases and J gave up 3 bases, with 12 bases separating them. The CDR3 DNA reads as TGTGCCAGCTCTCAAGGACTTGACTACGAGCAGTACTTC. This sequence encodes CASSQGLDYEQYF.

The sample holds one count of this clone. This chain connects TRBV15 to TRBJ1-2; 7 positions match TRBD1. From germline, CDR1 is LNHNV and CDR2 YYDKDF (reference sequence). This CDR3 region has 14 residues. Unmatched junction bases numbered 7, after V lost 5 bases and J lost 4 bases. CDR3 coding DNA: TGTGCCACCAGCGCCCGACAGGGAGGCTATGGCTACACCTTC. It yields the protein CATSARQGGYGYTF.

The CDR3 region has the DNA TGTGCCAGCAGACTAGCGGGAAGGGGTAATGAGCAGTTCTTC. It translates to CASRLAGRGNEQFF. The chain has TRBV3-1 (or the pseudogene TRBV3-2) and TRBJ2-1; 10 bases are a match to TRBD2. The CDR3 is 14 residues long. CDR1 and CDR2 from the germline V gene are LGHDT and YNNKEL (reference sequence). Unmatched junction bases numbered 6, after V lost 6 bases and J lost 7 bases.

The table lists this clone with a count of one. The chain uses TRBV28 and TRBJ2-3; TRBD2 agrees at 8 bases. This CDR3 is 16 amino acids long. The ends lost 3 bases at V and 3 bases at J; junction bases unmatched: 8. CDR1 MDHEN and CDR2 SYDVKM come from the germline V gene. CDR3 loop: CASSLTARGGTDTQYF. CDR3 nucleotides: TGTGCCAGCAGTTTGACGGCTCGGGGGGGTACAGATACGCAGTATTTT.

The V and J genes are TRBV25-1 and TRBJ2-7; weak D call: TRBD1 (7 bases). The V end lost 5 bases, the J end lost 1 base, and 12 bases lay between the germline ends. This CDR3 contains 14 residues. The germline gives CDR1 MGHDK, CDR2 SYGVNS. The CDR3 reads CASSPAGGSYEQYF. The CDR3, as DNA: TGTGCCAGCAGTCCCGCAGGGGGGTCCTACGAGCAGTACTTC.

The CDR3 DNA sequence: TGTGCCAGCAGTGTACATTATAGCCTTGGGAACTATGGCTACACCTTC. Its protein product is CASSVHYSLGNYGYTF. The chain joins TRBV6-1 to TRBJ1-2; D is unresolved. Germline V lookup: CDR1 MNHNS, CDR2 SASEGT. The V end lost 4 bases, the J end lost 2 bases, and 17 bases lay between the germline ends. CDR3 length: 16 amino acids.

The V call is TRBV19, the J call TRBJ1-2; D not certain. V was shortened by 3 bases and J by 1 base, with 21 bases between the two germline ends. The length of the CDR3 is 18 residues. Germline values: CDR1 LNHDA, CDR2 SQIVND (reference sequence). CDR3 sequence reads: CASSMFAWREPSNYGYTF. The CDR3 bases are TGTGCCAGTAGTATGTTTGCATGGCGGGAACCAAGTAACTATGGCTACACCTTC.

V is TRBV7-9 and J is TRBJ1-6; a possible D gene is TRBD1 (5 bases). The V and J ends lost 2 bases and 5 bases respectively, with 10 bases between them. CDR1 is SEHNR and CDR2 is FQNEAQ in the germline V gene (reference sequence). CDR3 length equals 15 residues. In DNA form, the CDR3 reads TGTGCCAGCAGCTTATGGGACGCCAATAATTCACCCCTCCACTTT. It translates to CASSLWDANNSPLHF.

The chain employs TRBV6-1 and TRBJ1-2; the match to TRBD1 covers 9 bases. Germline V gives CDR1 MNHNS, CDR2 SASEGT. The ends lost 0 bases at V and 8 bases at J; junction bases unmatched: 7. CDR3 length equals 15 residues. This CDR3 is CASSEAVGTGLGYTF. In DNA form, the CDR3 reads TGTGCCAGCAGTGAAGCGGTAGGGACAGGGCTAGGCTACACCTTC.

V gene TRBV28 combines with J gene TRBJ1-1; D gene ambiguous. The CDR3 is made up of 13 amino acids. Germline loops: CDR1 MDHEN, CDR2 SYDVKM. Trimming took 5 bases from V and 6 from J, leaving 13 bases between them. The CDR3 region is CASSLQQLPEAFF. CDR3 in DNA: TGTGCCAGCAGTCTCCAGCAATTGCCTGAAGCTTTCTTT.

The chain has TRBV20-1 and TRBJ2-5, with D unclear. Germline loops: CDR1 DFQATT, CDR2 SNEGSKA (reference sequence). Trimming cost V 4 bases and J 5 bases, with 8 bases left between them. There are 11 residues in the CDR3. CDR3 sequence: CSATTMETQYF. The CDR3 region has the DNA TGCAGTGCTACGACGATGGAGACCCAGTACTTC.

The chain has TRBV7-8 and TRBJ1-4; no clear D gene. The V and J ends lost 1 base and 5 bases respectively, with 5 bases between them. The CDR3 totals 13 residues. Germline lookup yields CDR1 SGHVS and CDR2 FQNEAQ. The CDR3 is CASSLVENEKLFF. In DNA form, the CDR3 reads TGTGCCAGCAGCTTAGTGGAGAATGAAAAACTGTTTTTT.

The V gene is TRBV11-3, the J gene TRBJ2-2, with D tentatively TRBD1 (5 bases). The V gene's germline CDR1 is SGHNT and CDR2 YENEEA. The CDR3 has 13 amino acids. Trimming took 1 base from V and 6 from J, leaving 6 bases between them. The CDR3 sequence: CASSLAGSGELFF. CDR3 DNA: TGTGCCAGCAGCTTAGCAGGGTCCGGGGAGCTGTTTTTT.

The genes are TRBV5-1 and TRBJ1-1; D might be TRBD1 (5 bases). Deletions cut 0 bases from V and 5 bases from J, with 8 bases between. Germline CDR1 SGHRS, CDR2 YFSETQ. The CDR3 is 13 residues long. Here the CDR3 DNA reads TGCGCCAGCAGCTTGGAGGGGACGACTGAAGCTTTCTTT. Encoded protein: CASSLEGTTEAFF. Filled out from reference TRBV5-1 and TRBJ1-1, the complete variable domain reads KAGVTQTPRYLIKTRGQQVTLSCSPISGHRSVSWYQQTPGQGLQFLFEYFSETQRNKGNFPGRFSGRQFSNSRSEMNVSTLELGDSALYLCASSLEGTTEAFFGQGTRLTVV.

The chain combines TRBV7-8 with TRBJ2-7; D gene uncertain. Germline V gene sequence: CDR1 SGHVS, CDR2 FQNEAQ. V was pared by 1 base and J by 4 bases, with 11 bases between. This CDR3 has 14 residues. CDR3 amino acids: CASSLGVFQYEQYF. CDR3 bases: TGTGCCAGCAGCTTAGGAGTGTTTCAGTACGAGCAGTACTTC.

The CDR3 nucleotides read TGCGCCAGCAGCTTGGGGACAGTATCCTATGGCTACACCTTC. It yields the protein CASSLGTVSYGYTF. This rearrangement joins TRBV5-1 to TRBJ1-2, with a possible D match to TRBD1 (6 bases). Germline CDR1 reads SGHRS; CDR2 reads YFSETQ. The CDR3 consists of 14 residues. V was shortened by 0 bases and J by 4 bases, with 10 bases between the two germline ends.

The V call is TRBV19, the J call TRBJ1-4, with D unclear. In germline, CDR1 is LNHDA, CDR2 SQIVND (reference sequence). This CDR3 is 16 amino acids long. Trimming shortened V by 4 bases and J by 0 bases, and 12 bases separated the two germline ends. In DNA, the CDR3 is TGTGCCAGTAGTAGGAGGACGGTCGCAACTAATGAAAAACTGTTTTTT. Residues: CASSRRTVATNEKLFF.